This entry lists 15 T cell receptor beta chains sequenced from one sample in a study of shared clonotypes between healthy human individuals. Terminally differentiated effector memory CD45RA+ cells were excluded from the naive CD8 cells, which were CD45RO-negative and positively selected for CCR7. The protocol was immunoSEQ multiplex PCR, while the TCRdb copy is restricted to in-frame clones and leaves out a portion. The sample holds approximately 2,200,000 clones, about 92% seen once. The material sequenced was naive CD8+ T cells from PBMCs. The receptors derive from a man aged 18-30 years in good health. Some clones in this sample may be carry-over from other donors' samples.

The genes are TRBV9 and TRBJ1-2; weak D call: TRBD1 (6 bases). V was clipped by 1 base and J by 4 bases, with 32 bases between them. The CDR3 extends over 21 amino acids. The germline V gene has CDR1 SGDLS and CDR2 YYNGEE. CDR3 nucleotides: TGTGCCAGCAGCGTATCAATGACCGGGGGCCCAGATCCGTCAGCTGGCTATGGCTACACCTTC. It codes for CASSVSMTGGPDPSAGYGYTF.

V and J are TRBV7-3 and TRBJ2-1; D is possibly TRBD1 (5 bases). Germline values: CDR1 SGHTA, CDR2 FQGTGA. The CDR3 covers 15 residues. V was shortened by 1 base and J by 5 bases, with 12 bases between the two germline ends. The CDR3 nucleotides are TGTGCCAGCAGCTTAAACAGGTTAGGGGACAATGAGCAGTTCTTC. This codes for CASSLNRLGDNEQFF. The whole variable domain, filled in from reference TRBV7-3 and TRBJ2-1, reads GAGVSQTPSNKVTEKGKYVELRCDPISGHTALYWYRQSLGQGPEFLIYFQGTGAADDSGLPNDRFFAVRPEGSVSTLKIQRTERGDSAVYLCASSLNRLGDNEQFFGPGTRLTVL.

V gene TRBV6-5 combines with J gene TRBJ2-7; D uncertain. In germline, CDR1 is MNHEY, CDR2 SVGAGI. V lost 4 bases and J 3 bases, leaving 10 bases between the germline ends. This CDR3 is 13 amino acids long. The CDR3 protein is CASSSRNLYEQYF. In nucleotides, the CDR3 is TGTGCCAGCAGTTCCCGGAACCTCTACGAGCAGTACTTC.

V usage is TRBV4-2 and J usage is TRBJ2-7; 7 nucleotides match TRBD2. The CDR3 has 15 amino acids. The V segment lost 2 bases and the J segment 7 bases; nucleotides outside the gene matches: 11. From germline, CDR1 is LGHNA and CDR2 YNFKEQ. CDR3 bases: TGTGCCAGCAGCCAATTTTTGACGGGAGGAGTTGAGCAGTACTTC. As protein: CASSQFLTGGVEQYF.

This clone appeared once. The gene calls are TRBV19 and TRBJ1-1, with no clear D. The germline V gene encodes CDR1 LNHDA and CDR2 SQIVND (reference sequence). The CDR3 is 14 amino acids. V was cut by 3 bases and J by 6 bases, with 14 bases left in between. The CDR3 sequence is CASSMAGGHPEAFF. The DNA for the CDR3 is TGTGCCAGTAGTATGGCAGGAGGGCACCCTGAAGCTTTCTTT.

Note on this clone: The same CDR3 can be traced to other DNA sequences in this sample. The chain is built from TRBV9 and TRBJ2-7; D is undetermined. The CDR3 has 14 amino acids. V was trimmed by 0 bases and J by 0 bases, leaving 7 bases between them. The V gene's germline CDR1 is SGDLS and CDR2 YYNGEE. The chain's CDR3 is CASSVVAVSYEQYF. Here the CDR3 DNA reads TGTGCCAGCAGCGTAGTTGCGGTCTCCTACGAGCAGTACTTC.

The table lists this clone with a count of one. This sequence joins TRBV28 and TRBJ2-7, with TRBD2 identical over 7 bases. Per germline, CDR1 MDHEN and CDR2 SYDVKM. The CDR3 totals 17 residues. The ends lost 4 bases at V and 0 bases at J; junction bases unmatched: 12. CDR3 bases: TGTGCCAGCAGTTCACCTCGGGAGGACCAAAACTCCTACGAGCAGTACTTC. It specifies CASSSPREDQNSYEQYF. Drawing the rest from reference TRBV28 and TRBJ2-7, the complete variable domain is DVKVTQSSRYLVKRTGEKVFLECVQDMDHENMFWYRQDPGLGLRLIYFSYDVKMKEKGDIPEGYSVSREKKERFSLILESASTNQTSMYLCASSSPREDQNSYEQYFGPGTRLTVT.

This chain joins TRBV7-8 and TRBJ2-1; 8 bases are a match to TRBD2. The CDR3 runs 17 residues. With V trimmed by 1 base and J by 2 bases, 7 bases remained unmatched. Germline CDR1 SGHVS, CDR2 FQNEAQ. This CDR3 reads CASSLGRSGGAYNEQFF. In DNA, the CDR3 is TGTGCCAGCAGCTTAGGGCGCTCCGGGGGGGCCTACAATGAGCAGTTCTTC.

The CDR3 spells CASTNPWGRTGELFF. The CDR3 bases are TGTGCCAGCACTAATCCCTGGGGCCGTACCGGGGAGCTGTTTTTT. The V and J genes are TRBV27 and TRBJ2-2; a possible D gene is TRBD1 (5 bases). Germline loops: CDR1 MNHEY, CDR2 SMNVEV (reference sequence). V was shortened by 7 bases and J by 5 bases, with 17 bases between the two germline ends. The CDR3 extends over 15 amino acids.

The chain links TRBV28 to TRBJ2-7; 8 bases are shared with TRBD1. The J segment lost 5 bases and the V segment lost 3 bases, leaving 9 bases of the junction unmatched. Per the germline V gene, CDR1 is MDHEN and CDR2 is SYDVKM. The CDR3 runs 15 residues. DNA of the CDR3: TGTGCCAGCAGTTTGGGCAGGGGGCCGTGGAACGAGCAGTACTTC. Its translation: CASSLGRGPWNEQYF.

The V gene is TRBV27, the J gene TRBJ1-2; the D is unclear. V lost 3 bases and J 3 bases, leaving 14 bases between the germline ends. Looked up from germline, CDR1 is MNHEY and CDR2 is SMNVEV (reference sequence). This CDR3 is built from 15 residues. CDR3 residues: CASSLREGVDYGYTF. As DNA, the CDR3 is TGTGCCAGCAGTTTGAGGGAGGGAGTGGACTATGGCTACACCTTC.

In DNA form, the CDR3 reads TGCGCCAGCAGCCAGCTCGGGACGATTGAAGGCTACACCTTC. It translates to CASSQLGTIEGYTF. This chain uses TRBV4-1 with TRBJ1-2, with D possibly being TRBD1 (5 bases). CDR1 and CDR2 from the germline V gene are MGHRA and YSYEKL. The V and J ends lost 3 bases and 8 bases respectively, with 16 bases between them. This CDR3 region has 14 residues.

The J gene is TRBJ1-5, the V gene TRBV7-9, with D tentatively TRBD1 (5 bases). Germline V gene sequence: CDR1 SEHNR, CDR2 FQNEAQ (reference sequence). Trimming removed 6 bases at V and 4 bases at J, with 13 bases between. The length of the CDR3 is 14 residues. CDR3 sequence (DNA): TGTGCCAGCAGGGATGGGGGGTCGAATCAGCCCCAGCATTTT. It yields the protein CASRDGGSNQPQHF. The variable domain in full, with the rest retrieved from reference TRBV7-9 and TRBJ1-5, is DTGVSQNPRHKITKRGQNVTFRCDPISEHNRLYWYRQTLGQGPEFLTYFQNEAQLEKSRLLSDRFSAERPKGSFSTLEIQRTEQGDSAMYLCASRDGGSNQPQHFGDGTRLSIL.

J is TRBJ2-1 and V is TRBV4-1; 7 bases map to TRBD1. The CDR3 has 14 residues. V trimming: 8 bases; J trimming: 4 bases; junction bases outside the gene matches: 8. Germline values: CDR1 MGHRA, CDR2 YSYEKL. The CDR3 sequence is CASGRTGIYNEQFF. For the CDR3, the DNA is TGCGCCAGCGGACGGACAGGAATATACAATGAGCAGTTCTTC.

The V and J genes are TRBV19 and TRBJ2-3; a possible D gene is TRBD2 (6 bases). The CDR3 has 15 residues. The germline CDR1 and CDR2 sequences are LNHDA and SQIVND (reference sequence). V was trimmed by 6 bases and J by 3 bases, leaving 16 bases between them. The CDR3 DNA reads as TGTGCCAGTAGGACGACAGCGGGTGGAACAGATACGCAGTATTTT. This translates into CASRTTAGGTDTQYF. Supplemented by reference TRBV19 and TRBJ2-3, the full variable domain reads DGGITQSPKYLFRKEGQNVTLSCEQNLNHDAMYWYRQDPGQGLRLIYYSQIVNDFQKGDIAEGYSVSREKKESFPLTVTSAQKNPTAFYLCASRTTAGGTDTQYFGPGTRLTVL.